This TCR beta chain originates from a study of T-cell memory formation after mild COVID-19. Study information: In these data, TCR clusters were largely donor specific. Study-level points and caveats: CD4+ bias marked clones expanding day 15 to 37, unlike balanced contracting clones. Confirmation of SARS-CoV-2 specificity was lacking for second-wave clones peaking day 37.

Note on this clonotype: Its antigen remains unknown. It may be a read error: a sequence one base away is much more abundant.

This CDR3 region has 16 residues. CDR1 and CDR2 (germline): SGHTA, FQGTGA. The V segment lost 5 bases and the J segment 6 bases; nucleotides outside the gene matches: 12. TCRdb independently ran MiXCR on the 5' RACE reads; one entry per CDR3 protein. The repertoire consists of almost 550,000 distinct CDR3 sequences, with roughly 20% occurring once and the leading ten covering 12%. The sequence was obtained from an adult woman who had mild COVID-19 (a few samples of this study predate the infection). Cell type and time point are not known. Sequencing input: PBMCs or a T cell subset sorted from them (not recorded which). The chain has TRBV7-3 and TRBJ2-2; 7 bases map to TRBD1. The CDR3 DNA sequence: TGTGCCAGCAGCCCAAGTCGCCTTCAGGGGGCCGGGGAGCTGTTTTTT. Translated: CASSPSRLQGAGELFF.